Sequencing of this T cell receptor beta chain was carried out in a study of T-cell memory formation after mild COVID-19. The authors produced TCR alpha and TCR beta cDNA libraries with sample barcodes and UMIs by 5'RACE using constant-segment primers. In TCRdb, the 5' RACE reads were re-called with MiXCR into one record per CDR3 protein. The sample lists about 200,000 distinct CDR3 sequences; 15% to 20% were seen once. On this clonotype itself: What it binds is not known.

This CDR3 is built from 16 residues. Germline V gene sequence: CDR1 SNHLY, CDR2 FYNNEI. The trim removed 5 bases at V and 5 bases at J, leaving 11 bases unmatched. Study-level points and caveats: Mainly in CM and EM were contracting CD4+ clones; CD8+ were in EMRA. Pre-infection memory carried some responding clones, suggesting that cross-reactive memory joined.

The sequencing sample was made of PBMCs or a T cell subset sorted from them (not recorded which). The clonotype originates from an adult woman who had mild COVID-19 (a few samples of this study predate the infection). Cell type and time point are not known. The J gene is TRBJ2-5, the V gene TRBV2; 10 bases agree with TRBD2. CDR3 amino acids: CASSSGRARSRETQYF. In nucleotides, the CDR3 is TGTGCCAGCAGTAGCGGGAGGGCCCGAAGTCGCGAGACCCAGTACTTC.